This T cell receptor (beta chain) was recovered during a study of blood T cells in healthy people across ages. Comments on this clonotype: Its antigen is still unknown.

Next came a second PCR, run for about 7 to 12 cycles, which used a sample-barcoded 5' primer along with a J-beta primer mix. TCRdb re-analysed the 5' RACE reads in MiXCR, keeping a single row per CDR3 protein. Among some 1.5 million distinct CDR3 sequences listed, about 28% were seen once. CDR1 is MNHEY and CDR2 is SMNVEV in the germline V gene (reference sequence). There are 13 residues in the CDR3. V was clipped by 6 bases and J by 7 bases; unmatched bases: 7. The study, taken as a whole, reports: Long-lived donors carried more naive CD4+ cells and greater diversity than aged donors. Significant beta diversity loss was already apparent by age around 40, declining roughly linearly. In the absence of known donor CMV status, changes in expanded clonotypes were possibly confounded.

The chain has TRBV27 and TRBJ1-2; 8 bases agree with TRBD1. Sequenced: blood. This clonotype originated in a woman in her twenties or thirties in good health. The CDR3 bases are TGTGCCAGCAGCTACCGGGACAGGTCTGGCTACACCTTC. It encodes CASSYRDRSGYTF.